This TCR beta chain derives from a study of neurological immune-mediated disorders. As to time point: longitudinal time-point 2. TCRdb redid the calling of the 5' RACE reads with MiXCR, one entry per CDR3 protein. The sample has tens of thousands of distinct CDR3 sequences, 5.8% seen once. This clonotype was counted at least ten times. Sequences were obtained from PBMCs. The receptor was isolated from a woman aged 60-70 years with multiple sclerosis.

The CDR3 is CATSRDRWTDLQPQHF. DNA for the CDR3: TGTGCCACCAGCAGAGATAGGTGGACAGATCTGCAGCCCCAGCATTTT. The chain combines TRBV15 with TRBJ1-5, with a weak D call TRBD1 (6 bases). The V and J ends lost 0 bases and 7 bases respectively, with 16 bases between them. CDR1 is LNHNV and CDR2 is YYDKDF in the germline V gene (reference sequence). CDR3 length: 16 residues.